The following is a T cell receptor (beta chain) sequence with its context. TCRbeta library preparation incorporated unique molecular identifiers. TCRdb re-derived calls from the PCR reads in MiXCR, one entry per CDR3 protein. Of 400,000 to 550,000 distinct CDR3 sequences in the sample, 10% were seen once. CDR1 MGHRA and CDR2 YSYEKL come from the germline V gene. The CDR3 spans 16 residues. The V segment lost 1 base and the J segment 7 bases; nucleotides outside the gene matches: 4. This record belongs to a study of T-cell reconstitution after alpha-beta-depleted transplantation in children. The receptor was isolated from a child aged 2 to 10 with inherited bone marrow failure, due to receive a stem cell transplant. The sequences come from PBMCs, collected before TCRalphabeta/CD19-depleted stem cell transplant. The chain joins TRBV4-1 to TRBJ2-1; TRBD2 matches 13 bases. The CDR3: CASSQGTSGSRNEQFF. The CDR3 nucleotides are TGCGCCAGCAGCCAAGGGACTAGCGGGAGTAGGAATGAGCAGTTCTTC.